A single T cell receptor beta chain is shown here with its context. This clonotype was found a few times. The antigen it recognizes is unknown. Base qualities are not provided; no much larger clone lies one nucleotide away. These data are taken from a study of response to subunit inactivated influenza vaccine (dated by TCRdb to 2016 to 2018). Describing the broader study: To follow how T cells responded to a trivalent subunit inactivated influenza vaccine, the researchers relied on deep quantitative profiling of the T cell receptor repertoire.

Library creation used RT-PCR. Sequencer: Illumina HiSeq 2500. The public reads were run again by TCRdb, first through fastp at Q25 and then through MiXCR, and only productive beta chains were kept. CDR3 protein duplicates are merged, each entry listing the most common genes and DNA. Recorded for this sample are some 800,000 distinct CDR3 sequences; 21% of them occurred a single time. The ten biggest clones cover about 9.4% of the sample. Overall study results and their limits: The authors suggested that each seasonal influenza vaccination may recruit only a limited number of new T cells.

Sample: PBMCs from blood, taken roughly 5 days after vaccination. This clonotype was sampled from a middle-aged man who received an inactivated influenza vaccine. Donor details come from another sample of the same person, matched by shared clones.

The CDR3 sequence is CASSFNRGILANYGYTF. The nucleotides read TGTGCCAGCAGCTTTAACCGTGGGATTCTAGCTAACTATGGCTACACCTTC. Recombination linked TRBV5-5 to TRBJ1-2; a confident D gene designation cannot be given. V is pared back by 2 bases and J by 0 bases, with 17 bases lying between the germline termini. From the cysteine through the phenylalanine, the CDR3 covers 17 amino acids. Only the CDR3 region is kept as DNA, spanning 51 bases read in frame from base 1. CDR1 and CDR2, looked up from the germline V gene (reference sequence), are SGHKS and YYEKEE.